Below, 29 T cell receptor beta chains from the same sample are listed, as sequenced in a study of blood T cell repertoires in COVID-19. The method was immunoSEQ multiplex PCR; TCRdb's version includes in-frame clones alone and lacks a portion of them. This table has tens of thousands of clones, more than 80% appearing once. The material sequenced was peripheral blood. These receptors originate from a woman over 75 with acute or convalescent COVID-19.

The J gene is TRBJ1-2, the V gene TRBV7-2, with 12 positions matching TRBD1. Germline values: CDR1 SGHTA, CDR2 FQGNSA. The V and J ends lost 5 bases and 4 bases, in that order; junction bases with no gene match: 5. The CDR3 has 15 amino acids. The CDR3 bases are TGTGCCAGCAGCAGGGGACAGGGGGCTAGCTATGGCTACACCTTC. Translating it yields CASSRGQGASYGYTF.

The rearrangement links TRBV2 to TRBJ1-6, with 9 bases lining up with TRBD1. CDR3 length: 20 residues. V gave up 6 bases and J gave up 7 bases; unmatched junction bases: 22. Germline CDR1 and CDR2: SNHLY and FYNNEI. DNA for the CDR3: TGTGCCAGCAGCTTCAACGCCTTTACAGGGGGCCGACCCTCCAATTCACCCCTCCACTTT. It specifies CASSFNAFTGGRPSNSPLHF.

The chain combines TRBV7-8 with TRBJ1-3; 7 bases line up with TRBD1. Germline CDR1 and CDR2: SGHVS and FQNEAQ. Unmatched junction bases numbered 5, after V lost 3 bases and J lost 0 bases. The CDR3 loop spans 16 amino acids. The CDR3 DNA is TGTGCCAGCAGCTTTCCGGGACAGACCTCTGGAAACACCATATATTTT. It codes for CASSFPGQTSGNTIYF.

The rearrangement uses TRBV20-1 and TRBJ2-1; possibly TRBD2 for D (6 bases). The CDR3 consists of 13 residues. Trimming took off 3 bases at V and 8 bases at J, with 14 bases between the two ends. Per germline, CDR1 DFQATT and CDR2 SNEGSKA (reference sequence). CDR3 residues: CSASGRGRYEQFF. The DNA for the CDR3 is TGCAGTGCTAGTGGGAGAGGGAGGTATGAGCAGTTCTTC.

The chain uses TRBV9 and TRBJ2-5; perhaps TRBD2 as D (5 bases). The V gene lost 4 bases and the J gene lost 5 bases, with 18 bases spanning the gap. This CDR3 is built from 15 residues. CDR1 and CDR2 from the germline V gene are SGDLS and YYNGEE. The CDR3 is CASSPELARWETQYF. The CDR3 DNA follows: TGTGCCAGCAGCCCCGAGTTAGCGCGGTGGGAGACCCAGTACTTC.

Regarding this clone: Germline and junction disagree at one end, which may indicate a read error. The gene calls are TRBV5-1 and TRBJ2-3; TRBD1 matches 7 bases. The CDR3 loop spans 12 amino acids. Germline V gene data show CDR1 as SGHRS and CDR2 as YFSETQ. CDR3 nucleotides: TGCGCCGGCAGCGTAGGAACAGGGGAGAAGTATTTT. As protein: CAGSVGTGEKYF.

The CDR3: CASSEGLAGGPQYF. The CDR3 DNA sequence: TGTGCCAGCTCAGAGGGACTAGCGGGAGGACCGCAGTACTTC. This rearrangement joins TRBV18 to TRBJ2-7; 15 bases align to TRBD2. Germline lookup yields CDR1 KGHSH and CDR2 LQKENI. V trimming: 5 bases; J trimming: 9 bases; junction bases outside the gene matches: 5. The CDR3 is made up of 14 amino acids.

V gene TRBV28 combines with J gene TRBJ1-1, with 9 bases fitting TRBD1. CDR3 size: 16 residues. The V gene end was trimmed by 4 bases and the J gene end by 2 bases; junction bases not matched to a gene: 8. Germline V lookup: CDR1 MDHEN, CDR2 SYDVKM. The CDR3 bases are TGTGCCAGCAGTTCCCCCTGGGGACAGGGTAACACTGAAGCTTTCTTT. Its protein is CASSSPWGQGNTEAFF.

The chain employs TRBV5-1 and TRBJ1-6; the match to TRBD1 covers 9 bases. This CDR3 contains 16 residues. The V gene end was trimmed by 0 bases and the J gene end by 10 bases; junction bases not matched to a gene: 8. Germline V gene sequence: CDR1 SGHRS, CDR2 YFSETQ. The CDR3 loop reads CASSLAGQGLNSPLHF. CDR3 in DNA: TGCGCCAGCAGCTTGGCGGGACAGGGACTTAACTCACCCCTCCACTTT.

The rearrangement joins TRBV5-8 to TRBJ2-2; 7 bases match TRBD1. This CDR3 contains 15 residues. Germline-derived CDR1 and CDR2 are SGHTS and YDEGEE. Trimming cost V 4 bases and J 0 bases; bases outside gene matches: 3. The CDR3 nucleotides read TGTGCCAGCAGCCAGGGACAGACGAACACCGGGGAGCTGTTTTTT. Residues: CASSQGQTNTGELFF. Filled out from reference TRBV5-8 and TRBJ2-2, the complete variable domain reads EAGVTQSPTHLIKTRGQQATLRCSPISGHTSVYWYQQALGLGLQFLLWYDEGEERNRGNFPPRFSGRQFPNYSSELNVNALELEDSALYLCASSQGQTNTGELFFGEGSRLTVL.

This chain connects TRBV7-2 to TRBJ2-1; possibly TRBD2 for D (5 bases). In germline, CDR1 is SGHTA, CDR2 FQGNSA. Trimming cost V 0 bases and J 4 bases, with 13 bases left between them. There are 16 residues in the CDR3. CDR3 protein: CASSLAVGEPYNEQFF. Written as DNA, the CDR3 is TGTGCCAGCAGCTTAGCCGTCGGGGAGCCGTACAATGAGCAGTTCTTC. The whole variable domain, remainder taken from reference TRBV7-2 and TRBJ2-1, is GAGVSQSPSNKVTEKGKDVELRCDPISGHTALYWYRQSLGQGLEFLIYFQGNSAPDKSGLPSDRFSAERTGGSVSTLTIQRTQQEDSAVYLCASSLAVGEPYNEQFFGPGTRLTVL.

The J gene is TRBJ1-2, the V gene TRBV6-4; D remains ambiguous. From germline, CDR1 is MRHNA and CDR2 SNTAGT. With 0 bases removed from V and 7 bases from J, the gap between germline ends came to 15 bases. This CDR3 contains 15 residues. This CDR3 is CASSDSRASRSGYTF. The CDR3, as DNA: TGTGCCAGCAGTGACTCGAGGGCCAGCCGATCTGGCTACACCTTC.

The gene calls are TRBV9 and TRBJ1-1, with TRBD1 matching 9 bases. The germline gives CDR1 SGDLS, CDR2 YYNGEE. This CDR3 has 14 residues. V trimming: 4 bases; J trimming: 6 bases; junction bases outside the gene matches: 7. The CDR3: CASSSRDRVSEAFF. The CDR3 DNA is TGTGCCAGCAGCTCCCGGGACAGGGTGTCTGAAGCTTTCTTT.

This clone was seen a handful of times. This rearrangement joins TRBV28 to TRBJ1-3; no definite D call. CDR3 size: 13 residues. V lost 7 bases to trimming and J lost 1 base, with 8 bases between them. The germline V gene encodes CDR1 MDHEN and CDR2 SYDVKM. CDR3 sequence (DNA): TGTGCCAGCATAGCCTTGTCTGGAAACACCATATATTTT. This translates into CASIALSGNTIYF.

The rearrangement uses TRBV3-1 (or the pseudogene TRBV3-2) and TRBJ1-2, with 9 bases fitting TRBD1. V shed 5 bases, J shed 6 bases, and the junction held 4 bases outside the gene matches. This CDR3 contains 13 residues. CDR1 is LGHDT, CDR2 YNNKEL, per germline (reference sequence). CDR3 DNA: TGTGCCAGCAGCGGGGACAGGGTCCATGGCTACACCTTC. As protein: CASSGDRVHGYTF.

The sample holds one count of this clone. Other nucleotide sequences from this sample produce the same CDR3. The J gene is TRBJ1-6, the V gene TRBV6-5; D unresolved. V lost 2 bases and J 10 bases, leaving 9 bases between the germline ends. Looked up from germline, CDR1 is MNHEY and CDR2 is SVGAGI. The CDR3 sequence is 13 residues long. CDR3 in DNA: TGTGCCAGCAGTTACGGGCTTTCGTCACCCCTCCACTTT. Its protein is CASSYGLSSPLHF.

The chain has TRBV7-2 and TRBJ1-2; 7 nucleotides align to TRBD1. Germline V gene data show CDR1 as SGHTA and CDR2 as FQGNSA. The CDR3 covers 14 residues. J was trimmed by 6 bases and V by 5 bases; bases with no gene match: 9. The CDR3 region has the DNA TGTGCCAGCAGCCCCGAACTGACAGGGAATGGCTACACCTTC. Its protein is CASSPELTGNGYTF.

The chain carries TRBV6-5 and TRBJ1-1; the D gene is possibly TRBD1 (6 bases). The CDR3 is made up of 13 amino acids. V lost 2 bases and J lost 11, with 15 bases in between. Germline V gene lookup returns CDR1 MNHEY and CDR2 SVGAGI. The CDR3 DNA reads as TGTGCCAGCAGTTACGACATACAGGGCAGTGCTTTCTTT. Translation gives CASSYDIQGSAFF.

This chain uses TRBV4-3 with TRBJ2-4, with 11 bases aligning to TRBD2. The V gene's germline CDR1 is LGHNA and CDR2 YSLEER. This CDR3 has 16 residues. The V and J ends lost 1 base and 8 bases, in that order; junction bases with no gene match: 7. The CDR3 nucleotides read TGCGCCAGCAGCCAAGCTCTAGCGGGGGGCCCGGACATTCAGTACTTC. This sequence encodes CASSQALAGGPDIQYF.

CDR3 amino acids: CASSRGETQYF. The CDR3 region has the DNA TGTGCCAGCAGCAGGGGCGAGACCCAGTACTTC. The J gene is TRBJ2-5, the V gene TRBV9; TRBD1 is a possible D gene (5 bases). Germline V CDR1 and CDR2: SGDLS, YYNGEE. V was cut by 4 bases and J by 5 bases, with 6 bases left in between. This CDR3 region has 11 residues. The variable domain in full, with the rest retrieved from reference TRBV9 and TRBJ2-5, is DSGVTQTPKHLITATGQRVTLRCSPRSGDLSVYWYQQSLDQGLQFLIQYYNGEERAKGNILERFSAQQFPDLHSELNLSSLELGDSALYFCASSRGETQYFGPGTRLLVL.

The CDR3 region has the DNA TGCGCCAGCAGCTTTGGCAGGGGGCCCGAAGAGACCCAGTACTTC. Translating gives CASSFGRGPEETQYF. The chain couples TRBV5-1 to TRBJ2-5; 8 bases match TRBD1. Germline V gene data show CDR1 as SGHRS and CDR2 as YFSETQ. The CDR3 is 15 residues long. The V segment lost 2 bases and the J segment 3 bases; nucleotides outside the gene matches: 6.

The rearrangement joins TRBV9 to TRBJ2-5, with 8 bases that match TRBD2. This CDR3 contains 15 residues. In germline, CDR1 is SGDLS, CDR2 YYNGEE. V was pared by 0 bases and J by 4 bases, with 5 bases of the junction left unmatched. CDR3 region: CASSVGRGGRETQYF. The CDR3 DNA follows: TGTGCCAGCAGCGTAGGCCGGGGGGGTAGAGAGACCCAGTACTTC.

Worth noting for this clone: This CDR3 fails to terminate in the conserved phenylalanine or tryptophan, so it likely reflects a read error. The limits of the CDR3 on the DNA are not certain, so only TCRdb's listed CDR3 is given. This chain connects TRBV6-1 to TRBJ1-6. The CDR3 has 13 residues if both end residues are counted. The V gene's germline CDR1 is MNHNS and CDR2 SASEGT. CDR3 residues: CASSEAGGAQEDV.

The V and J genes are TRBV20-1 and TRBJ2-3; no clear D. CDR1 and CDR2 (germline): DFQATT, SNEGSKA (reference sequence). V lost 7 bases and J lost 4, with 9 bases in between. The CDR3 has 11 residues. The CDR3 nucleotides are TGCAGTGGCTCAAGCTCAGATACGCAGTATTTT. It specifies CSGSSSDTQYF.

This chain links TRBV12-3 or TRBV12-4 with TRBJ1-2; tentatively, D is TRBD1 (6 bases). V lost 6 bases to trimming and J lost 3 bases, with 11 bases between them. The CDR3 extends over 13 amino acids. CDR3 bases: TGTGCCAGCAGACAGGGTCAACACTATGGCTACACCTTC. Its translation is CASRQGQHYGYTF.

J is TRBJ1-3 and V is TRBV19; D not resolved. The ends were cut back, 10 bases at V and 0 bases at J, with 16 bases in the middle. CDR1 and CDR2 (germline): LNHDA, SQIVND (reference sequence). This CDR3 is 15 amino acids long. In DNA form, the CDR3 reads TGTGCCACCCAAGTCCAACAGCTCTCTGGAAACACCATATATTTT. Amino acid sequence: CATQVQQLSGNTIYF.

The genes are TRBV28 and TRBJ1-2, with 8 positions matching TRBD1. The trim removed 5 bases at V and 8 bases at J, leaving 4 bases unmatched. From germline, CDR1 is MDHEN and CDR2 SYDVKM. The CDR3 is made up of 12 amino acids. The CDR3: CASSTTGVGYTF. As DNA, the CDR3 is TGTGCCAGCAGTACGACAGGGGTCGGCTACACCTTC.

V and J are TRBV9 and TRBJ2-1; D gene ambiguous. CDR3 length equals 12 residues. Trimming took 0 bases from V and 8 from J, leaving 6 bases between them. Germline-derived CDR1 and CDR2 are SGDLS and YYNGEE. The CDR3 DNA is TGTGCCAGCAGCGTAGCTAGAGATGAGCAGTTCTTC. Encoded protein: CASSVARDEQFF.

This clone was detected a few times. The J gene is TRBJ1-3, the V gene TRBV9, with a possible D match to TRBD1 (6 bases). The CDR3 contains 14 residues. CDR1 and CDR2 from the germline V gene are SGDLS and YYNGEE. V was trimmed by 6 bases and J by 4 bases, leaving 14 bases between them. CDR3 loop: CASTAGASGNTIYF. Here the CDR3 DNA reads TGTGCCAGCACGGCGGGGGCCTCGGGAAACACCATATATTTT.